These 15 T cell receptor beta chains share one sample of origin, sequenced in a study of cytomegalovirus exposure and HLA in healthy donors (dated by TCRdb to the late 2010s). Libraries were constructed by the immunoSEQ multiplex PCR assay. For the multiplex PCR, a mixture combining 60 forward primers for TCR Vbeta segments and 13 reverse primers for TCR Jbeta segments was used. TCRdb holds this immuneACCESS table with in-frame rearrangements only. Some clones are missing; in checked studies, unresolved V genes explain under half, and the rest has no known cause. The sample records roughly 190,000 clones, roughly 80% of which are singletons. Around 1.7% of the sample comes from the top ten. Sample: PBMCs. These receptor sequences come from a woman aged 18-29 years in good health and CMV-seronegative.

The table lists this clone with a count of one. The chain links TRBV28 to TRBJ1-3; D uncertain. V was shortened by 5 bases and J by 4 bases, with 12 bases between the two germline ends. This CDR3 is 14 amino acids long. Germline lookup yields CDR1 MDHEN and CDR2 SYDVKM. In DNA form, the CDR3 reads TGTGCCAGCAGTCCGAACCCTAGGGGAAACACCATATATTTT. It is translated as CASSPNPRGNTIYF.

This clone was recorded once. The chain joins TRBV5-1 to TRBJ2-1, with TRBD1 matching over 8 bases. This CDR3 is built from 14 residues. V lost 3 bases to trimming and J lost 3 bases; unmatched junction nucleotides: 2. Germline assignment: CDR1 SGHRS and CDR2 YFSETQ. CDR3 protein: CASSSGQDYNEQFF. In nucleotides, the CDR3 is TGCGCCAGCAGCTCGGGACAGGACTACAATGAGCAGTTCTTC.

The CDR3 bases are TGTGCCAGCAGTCCCCAGGGGGCCTATGGAGGAAACATTCAGTACTTC. Protein product: CASSPQGAYGGNIQYF. The chain uses TRBV25-1 and TRBJ2-4; 8 bases fit TRBD1. Losses at the gene ends were 5 bases for V and 6 bases for J; bases not matched to a gene: 12. CDR1 and CDR2 (germline): MGHDK, SYGVNS. This CDR3 comprises 16 residues.

This chain connects TRBV7-2 to TRBJ2-3; 7 bases map to TRBD1. Germline trimming cut 1 base from V and 3 bases from J; bases unmatched to any gene: 7. CDR3 length equals 16 residues. Looked up from germline, CDR1 is SGHTA and CDR2 is FQGNSA. The DNA for the CDR3 is TGTGCCAGCAGCTTAGGAGGGGGCGTAGGGACAGATACGCAGTATTTT. Encoded protein: CASSLGGGVGTDTQYF.

The CDR3 bases are TGTGCCAGCAGCACCGGGGACAGGGAGCAGTACTTC. It translates to CASSTGDREQYF. The rearrangement joins TRBV6-6 to TRBJ2-7, with 8 positions matching TRBD1. The CDR3 has 12 amino acids. CDR1 and CDR2 (germline): MNHNY, SVGAGI (reference sequence). Trimming took 6 bases from V and 7 from J; bases not matched to a gene: 5.

The chain has TRBV10-1 and TRBJ1-5; D gene ambiguous. This CDR3 is 14 amino acids long. CDR1 is WNHNN and CDR2 is SYGVQD in the germline V gene (reference sequence). Trimming left V 6 bases short and J 1 base short, with 10 bases between. The CDR3 loop is CASRLDLSNQPQHF. The CDR3 coding sequence is TGCGCCAGCAGGCTGGACTTAAGCAATCAGCCCCAGCATTTT.

The chain couples TRBV5-4 to TRBJ2-7, with TRBD1 identical over 10 bases. V gave up 5 bases and J gave up 5 bases; unmatched junction bases: 4. Germline values: CDR1 SGHNT, CDR2 YYREEE (reference sequence). CDR3 length: 13 residues. The chain's CDR3 is CASRRQGADEQYF. Written as DNA, the CDR3 is TGTGCCAGCAGGAGACAGGGGGCGGACGAGCAGTACTTC.

This clone has a handful of counts. This chain joins TRBV30 and TRBJ1-1; D is uncertain. The V gene lost 5 bases and the J gene lost 1 base, with 11 bases spanning the gap. This CDR3 spans 13 amino acids. The V gene's germline CDR1 is GTSNPN and CDR2 SVGIG (reference sequence). The CDR3: CAWRSSGNTEAFF. The DNA for the CDR3 is TGTGCCTGGCGTTCCTCGGGGAACACTGAAGCTTTCTTT.

The chain recombines TRBV30 with TRBJ2-2, with TRBD1 as a possible D gene (5 bases). Deletions cut 4 bases from V and 6 bases from J, with 18 bases between. The CDR3 has 15 amino acids. Germline V gives CDR1 GTSNPN, CDR2 SVGIG (reference sequence). CDR3 residues: CAWILGASNSGELFF. CDR3 nucleotides: TGTGCCTGGATCCTAGGGGCAAGTAACTCCGGGGAGCTGTTTTTT.

This chain uses TRBV7-2 with TRBJ2-1; 10 bases agree with TRBD2. The CDR3 length is 15 residues. V lost 5 bases and J lost 5; bases outside the gene matches: 6. From germline, CDR1 is SGHTA and CDR2 FQGNSA. CDR3 bases: TGTGCCAGCAGCAACCCTAGCGGGAGAGACAATGAGCAGTTCTTC. This codes for CASSNPSGRDNEQFF.

This clone was seen just once. The chain employs TRBV4-3 and TRBJ2-7; TRBD1 is a possible D gene (5 bases). The CDR3 has 15 amino acids. Looked up from germline, CDR1 is LGHNA and CDR2 is YSLEER. The V end lost 0 bases, the J end lost 8 bases, and 17 bases lay between the germline ends. CDR3 protein: CASSQDKGSVMKQYF. CDR3 coding DNA: TGCGCCAGCAGCCAAGATAAGGGGTCCGTTATGAAGCAGTACTTC.

This chain uses TRBV11-2 with TRBJ2-1, with TRBD2 matching over 10 bases. The CDR3 spans 16 residues. Trimming at V came to 6 bases and at J to 8 bases, leaving 13 bases not matched to a gene. In germline, CDR1 is SGHAT, CDR2 FQNNGV. CDR3 sequence: CASSGSGLAGVYEQFF. In DNA form, the CDR3 reads TGTGCCAGCAGTGGAAGCGGGCTAGCGGGAGTTTATGAGCAGTTCTTC.

The gene calls are TRBV7-6 and TRBJ2-2, with D possibly TRBD2 on 6 matching bases. There are 16 residues in the CDR3. Germline CDR1 and CDR2: SGHVS and FNYEAQ. Trimming pared 5 bases from V and 6 bases from J, leaving 19 bases between. CDR3 protein: CASSDTRLGKPGELFF. For the CDR3, the DNA is TGTGCCAGCAGCGATACCAGACTAGGAAAACCCGGGGAGCTGTTTTTT. The full variable domain, completed using reference TRBV7-6 and TRBJ2-2, is GAGVSQSPRYKVTKRGQDVALRCDPISGHVSLYWYRQALGQGPEFLTYFNYEAQQDKSGLPNDRFSAERPEGSISTLTIQRTEQRDSAMYRCASSDTRLGKPGELFFGEGSRLTVL.

As regards this clone: Other DNA sequences of this sample code for an identical CDR3. This sequence joins TRBV28 and TRBJ1-1; D not certain. The V gene lost 5 bases and the J gene lost 6 bases, with 13 bases spanning the gap. This CDR3 region has 13 residues. From germline, CDR1 is MDHEN and CDR2 SYDVKM. The CDR3 sequence: CASSKYSGPEAFF. In DNA, the CDR3 is TGTGCCAGCAGTAAGTACTCTGGGCCTGAAGCTTTCTTT. Using reference TRBV28 and TRBJ1-1 for the parts outside the CDR3, the full variable domain is DVKVTQSSRYLVKRTGEKVFLECVQDMDHENMFWYRQDPGLGLRLIYFSYDVKMKEKGDIPEGYSVSREKKERFSLILESASTNQTSMYLCASSKYSGPEAFFGQGTRLTVV.

This rearrangement joins TRBV6-5 to TRBJ2-7; tentatively, D is TRBD2 (5 bases). The CDR3 extends over 12 amino acids. Germline V gene sequence: CDR1 MNHEY, CDR2 SVGAGI. The V and J ends lost 7 bases and 6 bases respectively, with 13 bases between them. The DNA for the CDR3 is TGTGCCAGCACGTCTAGCCCCCGCGAGCAGTACTTC. Amino acid sequence: CASTSSPREQYF.